The clone carrying this TCR beta chain was observed at least ten times. This entry is derived from a study of identical twins. The CDR3 is made up of 15 amino acids. J gave up 9 bases and V 5 bases, and 7 bases lay outside the gene matches. Per germline, CDR1 MRHNA and CDR2 SNTAGT. TCRdb redid the calling of the 5' RACE reads with MiXCR, one entry per CDR3 protein. The sample has about 150,000 distinct CDR3 sequences, roughly 3.3% seen once. The chain joins TRBV6-4 to TRBJ2-1; TRBD2 matches at 13 bases. The sequence derives from a young man in good health. Sequenced: memory T cells sorted from blood. The CDR3 here is CASSPETSGGSEQFF. The CDR3 coding sequence is TGTGCCAGCAGTCCGGAGACTAGCGGGGGGAGTGAGCAGTTCTTC.